Listed below are T cell receptor beta chains from one sample, sequenced in a study of T cell responses to AZD1222 COVID-19 vaccine. Sequenced by immunoSEQ multiplex PCR; TCRdb stores in-frame clones only, minus some. The table records around 95,000 clones, approximately 91% of them present only once. The sample in question was peripheral blood, obtained on day 0 of AZD1222 vaccination. These receptors all stem from an adult in good health. The conserved cysteine and the conserved F or W are not part of the CDR3 here. Each record gives: V gene, D gene, J gene, CDR3 protein. The D gene is left open where the match is weak.

>TRBV7-9|TRBD2|TRBJ2-3
ASRLLAGRTDTQY
>TRBV6-5|-|TRBJ2-7
ASWEMPYYEQY
>TRBV6-6|TRBD1|TRBJ1-5
ASRTRDRASNQPQH
>TRBV20-1|-|TRBJ2-1
SASRLAHYNEQF
>TRBV6-5|-|TRBJ1-2
ASSRQAGGYGYT
>TRBV27|TRBD1|TRBJ2-7
ASSSRDRGLYEQY
>TRBV29-1|-|TRBJ2-5
SLRGAGGPRETQY
>TRBV4-2|TRBD1|TRBJ2-7
ASSQGTGPSYEQY
>TRBV14|-|TRBJ2-1
ASSQIWGQNEQF
>TRBV7-6|-|TRBJ1-4
ASSLGRGDEKLF
>TRBV19|-|TRBJ2-4
ASSRGGLDIQY
>TRBV6-5|-|TRBJ2-1
ASSYSKPNGVNEQF
>TRBV9|TRBD2|TRBJ2-3
ASSVDLSGDFSQY
>TRBV10-1|-|TRBJ1-4
ASSERSNEKLF
>TRBV6-6|-|TRBJ2-2
ASSYSNNIYTGELF
>TRBV7-2|-|TRBJ1-1
TSGMNTEAF
>TRBV28|-|TRBJ1-2
ASSLPPGRTNYGYT
>TRBV29-1|TRBD1|TRBJ2-5
SVAGQAETQY
>TRBV5-4|TRBD2|TRBJ2-7
ASSLGGRASYEQY
>TRBV5-5|-|TRBJ1-5
ASSLGRDQPQH
>TRBV6-5|TRBD2|TRBJ2-1
ASSWREREF
>TRBV20-1|-|TRBJ2-2
SASRGNTGELF
>TRBV18|TRBD1|TRBJ2-7
ASSTGTAVEQY
>TRBV28|-|TRBJ2-7
ASSSGASGQYEQY
>TRBV7-6|TRBD1|TRBJ1-1
ASSSSGLQGGAF
>TRBV6-5|TRBD2|TRBJ2-5
ASSTRTSGRETQY
>TRBV2|TRBD2|TRBJ2-1
ASSEPGTSGGNEQF
>TRBV7-9|-|TRBJ2-6
ASSLVRGAGANVLT
>TRBV3-1/TRBV3-2|-|TRBJ2-7
ASSLARTVVRQY
>TRBV5-6|-|TRBJ2-5
ASSSARGGETQY
>TRBV27|-|TRBJ1-5
ASSARVQNNQPQH
>TRBV28|TRBD1|TRBJ1-5
ASSIDRGNSNQPQH
>TRBV15|TRBD2|TRBJ2-5
ATSRGGLGETQY
>TRBV5-6|-|TRBJ1-2
ASSLTGNVGGYT
>TRBV28|-|TRBJ1-2
ASSPGDYGYT
>TRBV2|-|TRBJ1-6
ASSEEGTPLH
>TRBV3-1/TRBV3-2|TRBD2|TRBJ2-3
ASSQTPSGRDTQY
>TRBV5-1|TRBD1|TRBJ2-5
ASSLDRGSQY
>TRBV7-2|-|TRBJ1-4
ASSLNRANEKLF
>TRBV7-3|-|TRBJ1-2
ASSLGPSRGYGYT
>TRBV5-6|-|TRBJ2-5
ASSLWGTSKETQY
>TRBV11-3|-|TRBJ1-1
ASSLKWNTEAF
>TRBV5-8|-|TRBJ2-1
ASSLGLAAYNEQF
>TRBV18|-|TRBJ1-6
ASSPQDGQSYNSPLH
>TRBV7-6|TRBD2|TRBJ2-7
ASSLVLRPSLAGGSYEQY
>TRBV5-6|-|TRBJ1-4
ASSPRDSNEKLF
>TRBV19|TRBD1|TRBJ2-5
ASSPRTGLLGETQY
>TRBV28|-|TRBJ1-4
ASSTEQRTREKLF
>TRBV6-5|TRBD2|TRBJ2-3
ASSYRGTRSTDTQY
>TRBV6-1|-|TRBJ1-2
ASSEIRTEGGYT
>TRBV9|-|TRBJ2-2
ASSVAGPAAGELF
>TRBV5-1|-|TRBJ1-4
ASSPRGGPGEKLF
>TRBV5-4|TRBD2|TRBJ2-1
ASSYILTSGYNEQF
>TRBV5-5|TRBD1|TRBJ2-7
ASSPRWTGRSEQY
>TRBV11-3|-|TRBJ1-5
ASSFSLGSNQPQH